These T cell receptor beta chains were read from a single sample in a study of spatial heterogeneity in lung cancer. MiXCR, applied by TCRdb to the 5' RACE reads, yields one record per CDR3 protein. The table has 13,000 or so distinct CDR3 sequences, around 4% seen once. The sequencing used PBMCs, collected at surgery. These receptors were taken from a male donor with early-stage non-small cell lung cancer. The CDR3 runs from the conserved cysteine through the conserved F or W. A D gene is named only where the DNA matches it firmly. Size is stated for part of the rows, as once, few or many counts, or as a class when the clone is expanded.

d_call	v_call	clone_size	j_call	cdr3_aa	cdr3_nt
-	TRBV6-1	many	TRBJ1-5	CASSAPGGYSNQPQHF	TGTGCCAGCAGCGCGCCTGGGGGATATAGCAATCAGCCCCAGCATTTT
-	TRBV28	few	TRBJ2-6	CASSPGGLRGYFSGANVLTF	TGTGCCAGCAGCCCGGGCGGTTTACGGGGGTACTTCTCTGGGGCCAACGTCCTGACTTTC
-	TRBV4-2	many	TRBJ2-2	CASSQGPGGASTGELFF	TGTGCCAGCAGCCAGGGACCCGGAGGGGCATCCACCGGGGAGCTGTTTTTT
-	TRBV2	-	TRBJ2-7	CASVLSYEQYF	TGTGCCAGCGTTCTTTCCTACGAGCAGTACTTC
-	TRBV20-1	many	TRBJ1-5	CSARDPGISNQPQHF	TGCAGTGCTAGAGATCCGGGGATTAGCAATCAGCCCCAGCATTTT
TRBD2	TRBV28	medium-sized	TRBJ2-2	CASRPTSGNTGELFF	TGTGCCAGCAGACCAACTAGCGGGAACACCGGGGAGCTGTTTTTT
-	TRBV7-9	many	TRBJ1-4	CASSLSSGKLFF	TGTGCCAGCAGCTTATCGTCGGGGAAACTGTTTTTT
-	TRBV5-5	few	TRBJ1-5	CASSQSVREDQPQHF	TGTGCCAGCAGCCAATCGGTCAGGGAGGATCAGCCCCAGCATTTT
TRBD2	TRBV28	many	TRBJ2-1	CASTRAREGRNEQFF	TGTGCCAGCACCCGCGCGCGGGAGGGCCGCAATGAGCAGTTCTTC
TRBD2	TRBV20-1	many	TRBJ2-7	CSATSSGTSGIKQYF	TGCAGTGCTACATCTTCCGGGACTAGCGGGATAAAGCAGTACTTC
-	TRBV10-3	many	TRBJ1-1	CAISGGGDTEAFF	TGTGCCATCAGTGGGGGGGGAGACACTGAAGCTTTCTTT
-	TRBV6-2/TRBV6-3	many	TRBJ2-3	CASRTRELSTDTQYF	TGTGCCAGCAGAACCCGGGAGCTAAGCACAGATACGCAGTATTTT
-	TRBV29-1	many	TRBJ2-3	CSVEPSASTDTQYF	TGCAGCGTTGAGCCTAGCGCTAGCACAGATACGCAGTATTTT
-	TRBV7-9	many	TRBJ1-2	CASSLGPANYGYTF	TGTGCCAGCAGCTTAGGACCAGCTAACTATGGCTACACCTTC
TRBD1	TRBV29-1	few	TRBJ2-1	CSVSGLPTGRYNEQFF	TGCAGCGTTTCGGGGCTCCCGACAGGGCGGTACAATGAGCAGTTCTTC
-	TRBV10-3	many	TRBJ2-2	CAAAGTPDGELFF	TGTGCCGCGGCAGGGACCCCCGACGGGGAGCTGTTTTTT
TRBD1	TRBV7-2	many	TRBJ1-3	CASSLAGTGSGNTIYF	TGTGCCAGCAGCTTAGCGGGGACAGGCTCTGGAAACACCATATATTTT
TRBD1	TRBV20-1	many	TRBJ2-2	CSARATGVTGELFF	TGCAGTGCTAGAGCGACAGGGGTCACCGGGGAGCTGTTTTTT
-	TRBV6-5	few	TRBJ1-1	CASRTLLDKGAFF	TGTGCCAGCAGGACCCTCTTGGATAAGGGAGCTTTCTTT
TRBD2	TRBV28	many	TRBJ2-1	CASSRWEGLAVSYNEQFF	TGTGCCAGCAGTCGCTGGGAGGGACTAGCGGTCTCCTACAATGAGCAGTTCTTC
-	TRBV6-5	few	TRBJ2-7	CASSYSYSPSYEQYF	TGTGCCAGCAGTTACTCTTATAGCCCCTCCTACGAGCAGTACTTC
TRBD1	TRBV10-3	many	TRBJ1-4	CAISEWTGLEKLFF	TGTGCCATCAGTGAGTGGACAGGGTTGGAAAAACTGTTTTTT
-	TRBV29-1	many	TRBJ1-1	CSVPTGNTEAFF	TGCAGCGTCCCGACGGGGAACACTGAAGCTTTCTTT
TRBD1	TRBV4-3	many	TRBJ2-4	CASSQDPSSTGDIQYF	TGCGCCAGCAGCCAAGATCCATCCTCGACAGGGGACATTCAGTACTTC
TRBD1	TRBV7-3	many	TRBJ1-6	CASSLTGQGNSPLHF	TGTGCCAGCAGCTTAACGGGACAGGGCAATTCACCCCTCCACTTT
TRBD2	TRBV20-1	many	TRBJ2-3	CSARGGLAGLADTQYF	TGCAGTGCTAGAGGCGGACTAGCGGGACTGGCAGATACGCAGTATTTT
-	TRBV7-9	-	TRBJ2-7	CASSGAVSYEQYF	TGTGCCAGCAGCGGGGCAGTTTCCTACGAGCAGTACTTC
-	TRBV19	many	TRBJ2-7	CATTGRAPYEQYF	TGTGCCACCACGGGCAGGGCCCCCTACGAGCAGTACTTC
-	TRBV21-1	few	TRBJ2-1	CASSNSPTSGLYNEQFF	TGTGCCAGCAGCAATTCCCCTACTAGCGGGCTTTACAATGAGCAGTTCTTC
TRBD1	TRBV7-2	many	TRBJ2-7	CASSLVGQSYEQYF	TGTGCCAGCAGCTTAGTGGGACAGTCCTACGAGCAGTACTTC
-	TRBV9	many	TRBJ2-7	CASSLGGAQHEQYF	TGTGCCAGCAGCCTTGGGGGGGCTCAGCACGAGCAGTACTTC
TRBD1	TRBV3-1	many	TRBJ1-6	CASSPTGGFSPLHF	TGTGCCAGCAGCCCGACAGGGGGCTTTTCACCCCTCCACTTT
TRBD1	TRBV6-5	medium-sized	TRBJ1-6	CATSRPTRTGGGQYNSPLHF	TGTGCCACTTCTCGCCCGACCCGGACAGGGGGCGGCCAATATAATTCACCCCTCCACTTT
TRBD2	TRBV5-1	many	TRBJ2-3	CASSLRQLATSTDTQYF	TGCGCCAGCAGCTTGCGCCAACTAGCGACTAGCACAGATACGCAGTATTTT
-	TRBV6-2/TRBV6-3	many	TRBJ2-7	CASSSPGDSYEQYF	TGTGCCAGCAGTTCTCCCGGGGACTCCTACGAGCAGTACTTC